The subject of this entry is one T cell receptor (beta chain). This entry belongs to a study of shared clonotypes between healthy human individuals. TCRdb's table, derived via immunoSEQ multiplex PCR, lists solely in-frame clones and lacks some. Of 330,000 or so clones detected, less than 75% appear once; the ten largest clones hold 10%. The CDR3 totals 14 residues. Trimming stripped 3 bases from V and 9 bases from J, with 17 bases between. Germline V CDR1 and CDR2: SNHLY, FYNNEI. The J gene is TRBJ1-2, the V gene TRBV2, with a tentative D call TRBD1 (5 bases). The sequence was obtained from a man aged 25-40 years in good health. Sequenced material: memory CD4+ T cells sorted from blood. Subset specified: CD45RA-negative fraction. CDR3 in amino acids: CASSDLRGPSSYTF. CDR3 coding DNA: TGTGCCAGCAGTGATTTAAGGGGCCCGTCTAGCTACACCTTC.